The clone carrying this TCR beta chain has at least ten counts. This entry comes from a study of control samples from healthy donors and cancer patients. The table came from immunoSEQ multiplex PCR; TCRdb's copy has only in-frame clones and leaves some out. The repertoire includes tens of thousands of clones, roughly 91% of them detected once, and 5.5% sits in the top ten. Germline assignment: CDR1 MNHNY and CDR2 SVGAGI (reference sequence). Losses at the gene ends were 5 bases for V and 9 bases for J; bases not matched to a gene: 11. The CDR3 is 17 amino acids. V and J are TRBV6-6 and TRBJ1-6; TRBD1 aligns across 12 bases. This clonotype was sampled from a man aged 50-59 years in good health. Sequenced: blood. The CDR3 spells CASSRTGDRGLGSPLHF. CDR3 in DNA: TGTGCCAGCAGTCGAACAGGGGACAGGGGGCTCGGTTCACCCCTCCACTTT.